The 15 T cell receptor beta chains below all came from one sample that was sequenced in a study of STAT5B mutations in CD4+ large granular lymphocyte leukemia. Measured with immunoSEQ multiplex PCR; TCRdb has only the in-frame clones, and not every one. The sample consists of 20,000 to 25,000 clones, about 75% of them appearing once. The sample comprised CD4+ T cells from blood buffy coats. Receptors were obtained from a human donor in good health.

This chain uses TRBV9 with TRBJ2-3, with D possibly matching TRBD2 (6 bases). With 4 bases removed from V and 6 bases from J, the gap between germline ends came to 15 bases. The CDR3 sequence is 14 residues long. Germline lookup yields CDR1 SGDLS and CDR2 YYNGEE. The CDR3 loop is CASSILGLGDTQYF. In DNA form, the CDR3 reads TGTGCCAGCAGCATATTGGGACTCGGGGATACGCAGTATTTT. Full variable domain (missing parts from reference TRBV9 and TRBJ2-3): DSGVTQTPKHLITATGQRVTLRCSPRSGDLSVYWYQQSLDQGLQFLIQYYNGEERAKGNILERFSAQQFPDLHSELNLSSLELGDSALYFCASSILGLGDTQYFGPGTRLTVL.

The chain has TRBV6-1 and TRBJ2-6; the D gene is possibly TRBD1 (5 bases). Germline-derived CDR1 and CDR2 are MNHNS and SASEGT. The germline V and J ends were trimmed by 5 bases and 2 bases, with 10 bases remaining between them. CDR3 size: 15 residues. CDR3 in DNA: TGTGCCAGCAGTAAGGGGATGGCTGGGGCCAACGTCCTGACTTTC. This gives the protein CASSKGMAGANVLTF.

Only a few counts were recorded for this clone. V is TRBV7-6 and J is TRBJ1-2; 8 bases align to TRBD1. The CDR3 sequence is 13 residues long. CDR1 and CDR2 (germline): SGHVS, FNYEAQ. V shed 5 bases and J 4 bases; nucleotides not matched to a gene: 3. CDR3 sequence: CASSRGQGYGYTF. CDR3 nucleotides: TGTGCCAGCAGCCGAGGACAGGGCTATGGCTACACCTTC.

The rearrangement joins TRBV5-1 to TRBJ1-6; tentatively, D is TRBD1 (5 bases). The germline CDR1 and CDR2 sequences are SGHRS and YFSETQ. CDR3 length: 13 amino acids. The V gene lost 2 bases and the J gene lost 10 bases, with 10 bases spanning the gap. The CDR3 DNA follows: TGCGCCAGCAGCTTTGGGACGGGATCACCCCTCCACTTT. This encodes CASSFGTGSPLHF.

The chain uses TRBV5-4 and TRBJ1-1; D might be TRBD1 (6 bases). Germline V lookup: CDR1 SGHNT, CDR2 YYREEE (reference sequence). Trimming removed 0 bases from V and 7 bases from J, with 13 bases in between. The CDR3 covers 14 residues. The CDR3 spells CASSLAGGRGEAFF. The CDR3 nucleotides are TGTGCCAGCAGCTTGGCCGGGGGGCGGGGTGAAGCTTTCTTT.

The chain links TRBV2 to TRBJ2-5, with 10 bases matching TRBD2. The CDR3 is made up of 15 amino acids. V lost 7 bases, J lost 3 bases, and 8 bases stayed unmatched. In germline, CDR1 is SNHLY, CDR2 FYNNEI. The CDR3 sequence is CASKREGRGKETQYF. CDR3 DNA: TGTGCCAGCAAGCGGGAGGGGCGTGGTAAAGAGACCCAGTACTTC. The full variable domain, completed using reference TRBV2 and TRBJ2-5, is EPEVTQTPSHQVTQMGQEVILRCVPISNHLYFYWYRQILGQKVEFLVSFYNNEISEKSEIFDDQFSVERPDGSNFTLKIRSTKLEDSAMYFCASKREGRGKETQYFGPGTRLLVL.

This clone was detected a few times. The chain uses TRBV11-2 and TRBJ2-1, with no clear D. This CDR3 has 15 residues. Germline V gene lookup returns CDR1 SGHAT and CDR2 FQNNGV. Trimming removed 5 bases from V and 0 bases from J, with 11 bases in between. CDR3 residues: CASSTDLISYNEQFF. Written as DNA, the CDR3 is TGTGCCAGCAGCACGGACCTAATCTCCTACAATGAGCAGTTCTTC.

The chain links TRBV6-4 to TRBJ1-1, with 7 bases lining up with TRBD1. The germline V gene encodes CDR1 MRHNA and CDR2 SNTAGT. The V gene end was trimmed by 5 bases and the J gene end by 3 bases; junction bases not matched to a gene: 6. CDR3 size: 14 residues. CDR3 DNA: TGTGCCAGCAGTAAGACAGGGTGGGACACTGAAGCTTTCTTT. Translated, it gives CASSKTGWDTEAFF.

The chain carries TRBV7-8 and TRBJ2-5; the match to TRBD2 covers 10 bases. The germline CDR1 and CDR2 sequences are SGHVS and FQNEAQ. The CDR3 extends over 17 amino acids. Germline trimming cut 4 bases from V and 9 bases from J; bases unmatched to any gene: 17. Here the CDR3 DNA reads TGTGCCAGCAGCTGGGAAACGGGACTAGCGAAGACCCGAGCCCAGTACTTC. Encoded protein: CASSWETGLAKTRAQYF.

In this sample, this clone turned up a few times. The rearrangement joins TRBV5-1 to TRBJ1-1; no definite D call. The CDR3 runs 13 residues. Per germline, CDR1 SGHRS and CDR2 YFSETQ. Trimming removed 7 bases from V and 0 bases from J, with 10 bases in between. The CDR3 is CASRGSMNTEAFF. CDR3 DNA: TGCGCCAGCCGCGGGTCGATGAACACTGAAGCTTTCTTT.

The rearrangement joins TRBV15 to TRBJ2-3; D might be TRBD2 (5 bases). CDR3 length: 13 residues. Germline V gives CDR1 LNHNV, CDR2 YYDKDF (reference sequence). Deletions cut 5 bases from V and 3 bases from J, with 9 bases between. The CDR3 DNA is TGTGCCACCAGCGAAGACTATACAGATACGCAGTATTTT. It encodes CATSEDYTDTQYF.

This clone was seen a few times. The chain uses TRBV7-9 and TRBJ1-5, with D perhaps TRBD1 (6 bases). Germline-derived CDR1 and CDR2 are SEHNR and FQNEAQ (reference sequence). The CDR3 has 13 amino acids. The V end was cut by 3 bases, the J end by 4 bases, with 7 bases between. Written as DNA, the CDR3 is TGTGCCAGCAGCTTCGGACAGAATCAGCCCCAGCATTTT. The encoded protein is CASSFGQNQPQHF.

The sample holds one count of this clone. At one of its ends the junction is not consistent with the germline gene, which may arise from a read error. The chain recombines TRBV7-7 with TRBJ2-3, with D uncertain. Germline V gene data show CDR1 as SSHAT and CDR2 as FNYEAQ (reference sequence). The CDR3 extends over 14 amino acids. The CDR3, as DNA: TGTGCTAGCAGCGCCTCACCACCGCCAGATACGCAGTATTTT. Protein: CASSASPPPDTQYF.

The rearrangement links TRBV4-2 to TRBJ1-2; 8 bases agree with TRBD1. The J segment lost 8 bases and the V segment lost 7 bases, leaving 9 bases of the junction unmatched. The CDR3 has 13 amino acids. The germline V gene encodes CDR1 LGHNA and CDR2 YNFKEQ. CDR3 nucleotide sequence: TGTGCCAGCACGACGCCAGGGGGCCGGGGCTACACCTTC. Its translation is CASTTPGGRGYTF.

In DNA form, the CDR3 reads TGCAGCGTTGAAGATCGACTAGCGGAGATCTACGAGCAGTACTTC. It specifies CSVEDRLAEIYEQYF. The chain employs TRBV29-1 and TRBJ2-7, with 9 bases that match TRBD2. Germline-derived CDR1 and CDR2 are SQVTM and ANQGSEA. The ends lost 0 bases at V and 3 bases at J; junction bases unmatched: 6. The CDR3 covers 15 residues.